The clone carrying this TCR beta chain was picked up many times. Researchers amplified the TCR beta CDR3 regions from RNA transcripts. First-round RT-PCR of the TCR CDR3 relied on the HTBI primer set. TCRdb re-analysed the multiplex PCR reads in MiXCR, keeping a single row per CDR3 protein. The profile shows about 380,000 distinct CDR3 sequences, about 14% of them singletons. This sample stems from a study of T cells in Graves' hyperthyroidism and ophthalmopathy. Germline loops: CDR1 SEHNR, CDR2 FQNEAQ (reference sequence). The CDR3 consists of 16 residues. V dropped 5 bases and J dropped 2 bases, with 17 bases sitting between them.

The sample consisted of blood. The chain is built from TRBV7-9 and TRBJ2-3; D gene uncertain. This receptor was obtained from a woman in her twenties or thirties with Graves' ophthalmopathy. The CDR3 DNA sequence: TGTGCCAGCAGCCCTTGGTCCAGTTACTTCACAGATACGCAGTATTTT. Encoded protein: CASSPWSSYFTDTQYF.